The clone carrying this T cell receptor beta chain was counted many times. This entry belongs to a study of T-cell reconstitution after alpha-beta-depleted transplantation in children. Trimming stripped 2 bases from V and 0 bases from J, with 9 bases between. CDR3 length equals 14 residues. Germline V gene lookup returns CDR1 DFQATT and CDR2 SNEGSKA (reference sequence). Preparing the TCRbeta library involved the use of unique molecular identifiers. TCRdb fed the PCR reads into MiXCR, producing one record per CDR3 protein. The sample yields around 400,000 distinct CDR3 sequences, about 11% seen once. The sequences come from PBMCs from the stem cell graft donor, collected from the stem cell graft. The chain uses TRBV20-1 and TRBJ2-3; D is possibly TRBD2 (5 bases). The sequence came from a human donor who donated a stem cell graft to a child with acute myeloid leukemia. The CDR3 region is CSARLASSTDTQYF. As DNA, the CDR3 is TGCAGTGCTAGACTAGCTTCTAGCACAGATACGCAGTATTTT.